This TCR beta chain was sequenced during a study of OX40 agonist ivuxolimab in advanced cancers. The data were produced by immunoSEQ multiplex PCR, yet TCRdb's version contains in-frame clones alone and is incomplete. This table has roughly 100,000 clones, roughly 89% appearing once. This receptor was obtained from an adult with an advanced solid tumor such as melanoma, head and neck, liver or kidney cancer. Sample: CD4+ or CD8+ T cells sorted from blood, taken in a trial of the OX40 agonist ivuxolimab.

The CDR3 spells CASSYERGHETQYF. CDR3 bases: TGTGCCAGCAGTTACGAGCGGGGTCACGAGACCCAGTACTTC. The chain joins TRBV6-5 to TRBJ2-5; TRBD2 aligns across 7 bases. With V trimmed by 2 bases and J by 5 bases, 5 bases remained unmatched. From germline, CDR1 is MNHEY and CDR2 SVGAGI. This CDR3 contains 14 residues.